This T cell receptor (beta chain) was captured by sequencing in a study of blood T cell repertoires in COVID-19 (dated by TCRdb to the early 2020s). In terms of the full investigation: Samples from collaborators originated in the United States, Italy and Spain and spanned both the acute and convalescent phases of COVID-19. The material from the prospective study consisted of cDNA or gDNA derived from T cells, B-cell-depleted T cells, or PBMCs. Subjects who had been exposed to COVID-19, were actively infected with it, or had recovered from it provided the deeply sampled blood TCRbeta repertoires that made up the dataset. The repertoires were released in a freely available public database intended as a resource for research on the immune response to SARS-CoV-2. Samples came from the ongoing ImmuneRACE study (first 160 participants) plus 1,254 subjects from 6 global collaborators. The sample metadata nearly always contained a de-identified subject ID, COVID-19 status, age in years and sex. HLA class I and class II types, where available, came from metadata supplied by the sample provider rather than from assay-based typing.

General findings and caveats noted by the study authors: Clinical and demographic metadata were provided uncurated, with the amount varying by source and participant.

TCRbeta CDR3 regions were amplified from genomic DNA by means of the immunoSEQ Assay, a bias-controlled multiplex PCR. The authors' pipeline ran thus. The number of nucleated cells in each sample was estimated by amplification of reference gene primers within the assay. To quantify the absolute abundance of each unique TCRbeta CDR3 rearrangement, sequence reads were collapsed and filtered. For each sample, productive Simpson clonality was calculated by taking the square root of Simpson's diversity index across productive rearrangements. TCRdb's version of the immuneACCESS table is confined to in-frame rearrangements and falls short of the full clone set. An unresolved V gene accounts for under half of the shortfall where checked; the remainder is of unknown origin. Clone size and the V and J calls come from that table; the DNA yielded D and trimming. The sample table lists approximately 270,000 clones, 70% to 90% of them with a count of one. Jointly, the top ten make up 1.5% to 2% of the sample.

Regarding this clone: No cognate antigen has been identified for it. Per-base qualities were not stored, and no clone one base away is much larger.

Participants in the prospective study were enrolled through a virtual design, were aged roughly 18 to 100 years, and lived in roughly 24 United States geographic areas. To assign participants to cohorts, the prospective study relied on clinical history that participants themselves reported in a screening survey and a study questionnaire. ImmuneRACE Cohort 3 recovered participants were defined by two consecutive negative NP/OP PCR tests, healthcare professional clearance, or symptom resolution. Each participant in the prospective study had whole blood, serum and a nasopharyngeal or oropharyngeal swab collected by mobile phlebotomists. Additional blood draws and questionnaires over a roughly two-month period could optionally be provided by prospective study participants. Before DNA extraction, blood samples from the prospective study were shipped at room temperature or frozen. Trimming leaves V shorter by 0 bases and J shorter by 2 bases, with the junction holding 13 bases beyond the gene matches. CDR1 and CDR2, per the germline V gene, are SGHDN and FVKESK. Counted from cysteine to phenylalanine, this CDR3 has 19 amino acids. Only the CDR3 DNA is retained, 57 bases long and in frame from the first base.

The sequencing sample was made of PBMCs or T cells enriched from blood (not recorded which). The sequence was obtained from a woman between 45 and 60 years old who had recovered from COVID-19. Recombination linked TRBV14 to TRBJ2-3; TRBD2 matches 8 bases in the middle. The nucleotide sequence is given as TGTGCCAGCAGCCAAGAGTATGGAGCACTAGCGGTACACACAGATACGCAGTATTTT. Its protein product is CASSQEYGALAVHTDTQYF.